This TCR beta chain was documented in a study of blood T cell repertoires in COVID-19 (dated by TCRdb to 2019 to 2021). Background on the whole study: The collaborator samples originated in the United States, Italy and Spain and spanned the acute and convalescent phases of COVID-19. The material from the prospective study consisted of cDNA or gDNA derived from T cells, B-cell-depleted T cells, or PBMCs. Deeply sampled blood TCRbeta repertoires from subjects exposed to, actively infected with, or recovered from COVID-19 were included in the dataset. The repertoires were made available in a free public database intended to serve as a resource for research on the immune response to SARS-CoV-2. Samples came from the ongoing ImmuneRACE study (first 160 participants) plus 1,254 subjects from 6 global collaborators. A de-identified subject ID, COVID-19 status, age in years and sex were almost always included in the sample metadata. Where available, HLA class I and class II types were obtained from metadata supplied by the sample provider rather than from assay-based typing. The investigation overall reported the following: The quantity of clinical and demographic metadata differed by source and by participant and was supplied without curation.

Another Seattle source contributed samples from volunteer blood donors who had recovered from COVID-19. Each collaborating institution followed its own protocols to collect whole blood in K2EDTA tubes. Collaborator samples were shipped for TCRbeta analysis as frozen whole blood, isolated PBMCs, or DNA extracted from either sample type. The immunoSEQ Assay, a bias-controlled multiplex PCR, was used to amplify TCRbeta CDR3 regions from genomic DNA. The original pipeline was this. The number of nucleated cells in each sample was estimated by amplification of reference gene primers within the assay. To quantify the absolute abundance of each unique TCRbeta CDR3 rearrangement, sequence reads were collapsed and filtered. Productive Simpson clonality was computed per sample as the square root of Simpson's diversity index over productive rearrangements. TCRdb took over this immuneACCESS table, retaining in-frame rearrangements with V and J assigned. Such tables are incomplete; in checked studies, under half of the missing clones stem from an unresolved V gene, and the remainder is unexplained. V and J calls plus clone size are reproduced from that table; the DNA served to infer D and trimming. The sample table shows some 180,000 clones, and roughly 80% are seen once. The top ten hold approximately 13% of the sample.

The table lists this clone with a few counts. Its antigen is still unknown. No quality values exist for individual bases; no much larger clone is one base distant. The sequence was collected from a man between 45 and 60 years old who had recovered from COVID-19. The sequencing sample was made of peripheral blood.

The bases are TGCGCCAGCAGCCAAGGGGACAGCCAGTATGGCTACACCTTC. Translated, this is CASSQGDSQYGYTF. The chain was built from TRBV4-1 and TRBJ1-2; TRBD1 aligns with 7 central bases. Its CDR3 holds 14 amino acids, cysteine through phenylalanine. Only the CDR3 DNA is retained, 42 bases long and in frame from the first base. The germline V gene supplies CDR1 MGHRA and CDR2 YSYEKL. V loses 1 base at its end and J loses 5 bases; junction bases beyond the gene matches: 4.